This TCR beta chain stems from a study of blood T cell repertoires in COVID-19. Background on the study: The United States, Italy and Spain were the sources of the acute and convalescent COVID-19 samples. Nucleic acid was either cDNA or gDNA, and it came from T cells, B-cell-depleted T cells, or PBMCs.

As handled by the study authors: Estimation of nucleated cell counts relied on the amplification of reference gene primers. TCRdb's copy holds only in-frame clones and misses some; the assay was immunoSEQ multiplex PCR. V, J and clone size are taken as reported in that table, and D and trimming were inferred from the DNA itself. The table records 45,000 to 65,000 clones, 80% to 90% of them present only once. Between the trimmed V and J ends, which lost 6 bases and 1 base, there was a span of 10 bases. The CDR3 totals 14 residues. Germline CDR1 is SNHLY and CDR2 is FYNNEI. The sample consisted of peripheral blood. The genes are TRBV2 and TRBJ1-5; D is unclear. This TCR derives from a woman of 80 years or more with acute or convalescent COVID-19. CDR3 amino acids: CASSAGLSNQPQHF. CDR3 coding DNA: TGTGCCAGCAGCGCCGGACTGAGCAATCAGCCCCAGCATTTT.